The 18 T cell receptor beta chains below come from one sample, sequenced in a study of shared clonotypes between healthy human individuals (dated by TCRdb to about 2020). Library creation used the immunoSEQ multiplex PCR assay. TCRdb took this table from immuneACCESS and kept in-frame rearrangements with V and J called. Such tables lack part of the clones; where checked against another copy, unresolved V genes explain under half of the gap, and the rest is unexplained. A total of about 1 million clones appear in this sample, around 76% of them only once. The ten largest account for about 1.5% of the sample. The specimen sequenced was memory CD4+ T cells sorted from blood. The cell subset or site label of this sample denotes: CD45RA-negative fraction. The receptors were sampled from a man between 18 and 29 years old in good health.

CDR3 region: CASSEPETGELFF. The CDR3 coding sequence is TGTGCCAGCAGTGAACCCGAGACCGGGGAGCTGTTTTTT. This sequence joins TRBV6-4 and TRBJ2-2, with unresolved D. The CDR3 totals 13 residues. Looked up from germline, CDR1 is MRHNA and CDR2 is SNTAGT. V shed 3 bases and J shed 5 bases, with 7 bases lying between them.

Of note for this clone: A much larger clone differs by one base, so this may be a read error. Other DNA sequences in this specimen translate into the identical CDR3. This chain connects TRBV2 to TRBJ1-5, with 9 bases aligning to TRBD1. After removal of 6 bases from V and 5 bases from J, the junction contained 2 bases not matched to a gene. Germline V lookup: CDR1 SNHLY, CDR2 FYNNEI. This CDR3 spans 13 amino acids. The DNA of the CDR3 is TGTGCCAGCAGGCGGACAGGGGATCAGCCCCAGCATTTT. This gives the protein CASRRTGDQPQHF.

As to this clone: The sample has other DNA sequences that encode this CDR3 too. V usage is TRBV30 and J usage is TRBJ2-2; TRBD2 might be the D (5 bases). This CDR3 region has 14 residues. The germline V and J ends were trimmed by 0 bases and 1 base, with 6 bases remaining between them. Germline lookup yields CDR1 GTSNPN and CDR2 SVGIG (reference sequence). CDR3 DNA: TGTGCCTGGAGTGTAGGAGGGAACACCGGGGAGCTGTTTTTT. Encoded protein: CAWSVGGNTGELFF.

In its sample, this clone was seen many times. Other DNA sequences in this sample translate to the same CDR3. The chain combines TRBV7-2 with TRBJ2-5; 8 bases match TRBD1. Germline V gives CDR1 SGHTA, CDR2 FQGNSA. J lost 2 bases, V lost 2 bases, and 1 base had no gene match. This CDR3 region has 14 residues. Written as DNA, the CDR3 is TGTGCCAGCAGCTTAAACAGGGGGCAAGAGACCCAGTACTTC. Its translation: CASSLNRGQETQYF.

The chain recombines TRBV30 with TRBJ1-1; D gene ambiguous. The CDR3 is made up of 14 amino acids. The V gene's germline CDR1 is GTSNPN and CDR2 SVGIG (reference sequence). V gave up 4 bases and J gave up 9 bases, with 21 bases separating them. In nucleotides, the CDR3 is TGTGCCTGGACCCACCGAAGGGCGCGTGAAAAAGCTTTCTTT. Translation gives CAWTHRRAREKAFF.

This chain uses TRBV5-1 with TRBJ2-3, with 10 positions matching TRBD2. There are 16 residues in the CDR3. The ends lost 4 bases at V and 2 bases at J; junction bases unmatched: 7. From germline, CDR1 is SGHRS and CDR2 YFSETQ. CDR3 bases: TGCGCCAGCAGCCTAACACTAGCGGGGCCCACAGATACGCAGTATTTT. Residues: CASSLTLAGPTDTQYF.

This clone was counted only a few times. This rearrangement joins TRBV28 to TRBJ1-1, with 10 bases fitting TRBD1. The V gene's germline CDR1 is MDHEN and CDR2 SYDVKM. The CDR3 totals 15 residues. V lost 11 bases to trimming and J lost 0 bases; unmatched junction nucleotides: 9. The CDR3 bases are TGTGCCGGAGGACAGGGGGGCAACATGAACACTGAAGCTTTCTTT. Translating gives CAGGQGGNMNTEAFF.

This chain uses TRBV28 with TRBJ2-4, with 7 bases lining up with TRBD2. The J segment lost 6 bases and the V segment lost 6 bases, leaving 5 bases of the junction unmatched. The CDR3 consists of 13 residues. Germline lookup yields CDR1 MDHEN and CDR2 SYDVKM. CDR3 in amino acids: CASRPSGGNIQYF. The CDR3 nucleotides read TGTGCCAGCAGACCCTCGGGGGGAAACATTCAGTACTTC.

The rearrangement joins TRBV18 to TRBJ1-6; the D gene is possibly TRBD1 (5 bases). The germline V and J ends were trimmed by 5 bases and 0 bases, with 11 bases remaining between them. The CDR3 has 16 residues. CDR1 and CDR2 (germline): KGHSH, LQKENI. The CDR3 sequence: CASSSTAYSYNSPLHF. The CDR3, as DNA: TGTGCCAGCTCATCGACAGCTTACTCCTATAATTCACCCCTCCACTTT.

The J gene is TRBJ2-1, the V gene TRBV6-5; 9 bases map to TRBD2. Germline CDR1 MNHEY, CDR2 SVGAGI. Germline trimming cut 4 bases from V and 8 bases from J; bases unmatched to any gene: 9. The CDR3 runs 15 residues. The CDR3 DNA follows: TGTGCCAGCAGTTTAGCGGGAGTAAATAACGATGAGCAGTTCTTC. Its translation: CASSLAGVNNDEQFF.

Concerning this clone: Mismatch with germline at one junction end may stem from a read error. V usage is TRBV7-9 and J usage is TRBJ2-5; possible D gene TRBD2, 5 bases. The CDR3 loop spans 12 amino acids. Germline lookup yields CDR1 SEHNR and CDR2 FQNEAQ (reference sequence). The CDR3 DNA follows: TGTGCCAGCAGCGTAGCGTGGGAGACCCAGTACTTC. Translated, it gives CASSVAWETQYF.

This chain uses TRBV30 with TRBJ1-6; D gene ambiguous. This CDR3 spans 12 amino acids. Trimming left V 5 bases short and J 10 bases short, with 12 bases between. The germline gives CDR1 GTSNPN, CDR2 SVGIG (reference sequence). The CDR3 here is CAWGPQGSPLHF. The CDR3 DNA reads TGTGCCTGGGGGCCCCAAGGGTCACCCCTCCACTTT. Filled out from reference TRBV30 and TRBJ1-6, the complete variable domain reads SQTIHQWPATLVQPVGSPLSLECTVEGTSNPNLYWYRQAAGRGLQLLFYSVGIGQISSEVPQNLSASRPQDRQFILSSKKLLLSDSGFYLCAWGPQGSPLHFGNGTRLTVT.

This clone was counted many times. Other DNA sequences in this sample translate to the same CDR3. V is TRBV18 and J is TRBJ1-4, with 7 bases aligning to TRBD1. CDR1 KGHSH and CDR2 LQKENI come from the germline V gene. V lost 6 bases, J lost 0 bases, and 4 bases stayed unmatched. The CDR3 is 15 amino acids. CDR3 in amino acids: CASSRGIATNEKLFF. The CDR3 nucleotides are TGTGCCAGCTCCAGGGGGATTGCAACTAATGAAAAACTGTTTTTT.

This chain uses TRBV11-3 with TRBJ2-1; possible D gene TRBD2, 8 bases. Germline V lookup: CDR1 SGHNT, CDR2 YENEEA. With 4 bases removed from V and 5 bases from J, the gap between germline ends came to 18 bases. This CDR3 is 16 amino acids long. The CDR3 sequence: CASSSGRVGGHNEQFF. The CDR3 DNA reads TGTGCCAGCAGCTCCGGGAGGGTAGGGGGCCACAATGAGCAGTTCTTC.

V gene TRBV6-6 combines with J gene TRBJ2-7; D gene uncertain. CDR1 is MNHNY and CDR2 is SVGAGI in the germline V gene (reference sequence). Between the trimmed V and J ends, which lost 8 bases and 3 bases, there was a span of 11 bases. The length of the CDR3 is 12 residues. DNA for the CDR3: TGTGCCAGCTACTCAGGCGGCTACGAGCAGTACTTC. This translates into CASYSGGYEQYF.

The CDR3 sequence: CASGLVLTQGPGEQYF. The DNA of the CDR3 is TGTGCTAGTGGTTTGGTATTAACCCAGGGCCCGGGAGAGCAGTACTTC. The V gene is TRBV12-5, the J gene TRBJ2-7, with D possibly being TRBD1 or TRBD2 (5 bases each). This CDR3 contains 16 residues. V lost 0 bases and J lost 7, with 19 bases in between. The germline gives CDR1 LGHNT, CDR2 FRNRAP.

The genes are TRBV5-1 and TRBJ2-2; no reliable D call. The CDR3 contains 14 residues. With 0 bases removed from V and 6 bases from J, the gap between germline ends came to 9 bases. Looked up from germline, CDR1 is SGHRS and CDR2 is YFSETQ. The CDR3 is CASSLGPSAGELFF. The CDR3 DNA reads as TGCGCCAGCAGCTTGGGGCCCTCAGCCGGGGAGCTGTTTTTT.

The chain is built from TRBV27 and TRBJ1-3; D unclear. Germline values: CDR1 MNHEY, CDR2 SMNVEV (reference sequence). This CDR3 has 16 amino acids. The V and J ends lost 4 bases and 3 bases respectively, with 16 bases between them. The CDR3 reads CASSSHRGYGGNTIYF. The CDR3 nucleotides are TGTGCCAGCAGTTCCCATAGAGGGTATGGTGGAAACACCATATATTTT.